These 18 T cell receptor beta chains share one sample of origin, sequenced in a study of shared clonotypes between healthy human individuals. Profiling relied on immunoSEQ multiplex PCR, and the TCRdb table lists in-frame clones only, not all of them. The data show roughly 1,500,000 clones, 98% to 99% seen once. Sample: naive CD4+ T cells sorted from blood. Subset specified: CD45RA+ positively selected. The source of these receptors is a man aged 25 to 40 in good health.

The chain couples TRBV2 to TRBJ2-7; 8 bases match TRBD2. The CDR3 has 16 residues. Germline V lookup: CDR1 SNHLY, CDR2 FYNNEI. V lost 6 bases and J lost 4; bases outside the gene matches: 14. The CDR3 reads CASSFDRTGRGYEQYF. For the CDR3, the DNA is TGTGCCAGCAGCTTCGACAGGACCGGGAGGGGGTACGAGCAGTACTTC.

The rearrangement uses TRBV7-9 and TRBJ2-1; the D gene is possibly TRBD1 (5 bases). CDR3 length: 15 residues. Germline lookup yields CDR1 SEHNR and CDR2 FQNEAQ (reference sequence). The V end lost 1 base, the J end lost 4 bases, and 11 bases lay between the germline ends. The CDR3 bases are TGTGCCAGCAGCTTAGGAATAGGACAATACAATGAGCAGTTCTTC. Its protein product is CASSLGIGQYNEQFF. Drawing the rest from reference TRBV7-9 and TRBJ2-1, the complete variable domain is DTGVSQNPRHKITKRGQNVTFRCDPISEHNRLYWYRQTLGQGPEFLTYFQNEAQLEKSRLLSDRFSAERPKGSFSTLEIQRTEQGDSAMYLCASSLGIGQYNEQFFGPGTRLTVL.

This sequence joins TRBV5-4 and TRBJ2-1; the D is unclear. Germline CDR1 and CDR2: SGHNT and YYREEE (reference sequence). The V end was cut by 4 bases, the J end by 7 bases, with 9 bases between. The CDR3 totals 12 residues. The CDR3 DNA sequence: TGTGCCAGCAGCCCAAGGAGTAATGAGCAGTTCTTC. Translating it yields CASSPRSNEQFF.

The chain couples TRBV29-1 to TRBJ2-1, with TRBD2 as a possible D gene (5 bases). There are 10 residues in the CDR3. Trimming took off 5 bases at V and 9 bases at J, with 8 bases between the two ends. Germline CDR1 reads SQVTM; CDR2 reads ANQGSEA. The DNA of the CDR3 is TGCAGCGTTATTCGGGGTGAGCAGTTCTTC. Translated: CSVIRGEQFF.

The CDR3: CASSLAPADTQYF. DNA of the CDR3: TGTGCCAGCAGCTTAGCTCCCGCAGATACGCAGTATTTT. V gene TRBV5-4 combines with J gene TRBJ2-3; D is uncertain. CDR1 and CDR2 (germline): SGHNT, YYREEE (reference sequence). The CDR3 totals 13 residues. Trimming took 2 bases from V and 4 from J, leaving 8 bases between them.

J is TRBJ2-4 and V is TRBV2, with 11 bases lining up with TRBD1. The trim removed 10 bases at V and 7 bases at J, leaving 6 bases unmatched. CDR3 size: 13 residues. CDR1 and CDR2 (germline): SNHLY, FYNNEI. The CDR3 protein is CATERDRGNIQYF. The CDR3 DNA sequence: TGTGCCACCGAAAGGGACAGGGGGAACATTCAGTACTTC.

The V call is TRBV25-1, the J call TRBJ2-7; D not resolved. Trimming took 5 bases from V and 0 from J, leaving 2 bases between them. CDR1 MGHDK and CDR2 SYGVNS come from the germline V gene. The CDR3 totals 11 residues. This CDR3 reads CASSHSYEQYF. DNA for the CDR3: TGTGCCAGCAGTCACTCCTACGAGCAGTACTTC.

The chain joins TRBV7-8 to TRBJ2-2, with D possibly called TRBD1 or TRBD2 (6 bases each). V was pared by 5 bases and J by 0 bases, with 13 bases between. The CDR3 extends over 16 amino acids. Germline values: CDR1 SGHVS, CDR2 FQNEAQ. CDR3: CASSPSGAPNTGELFF. CDR3 DNA sequence: TGTGCCAGCAGCCCTTCGGGGGCCCCGAACACCGGGGAGCTGTTTTTT.

V is TRBV10-3 and J is TRBJ2-3, with a weak D call TRBD2 (5 bases). CDR1 is ENHRY, CDR2 SYGVKD, per germline. This CDR3 comprises 13 residues. Trimming pared 4 bases from V and 4 bases from J, leaving 9 bases between. CDR3 sequence: CAISANSADTQYF. The DNA of the CDR3 is TGTGCCATCAGTGCCAATAGCGCAGATACGCAGTATTTT.

The rearrangement links TRBV18 to TRBJ1-1; possibly TRBD1 for D (5 bases). The germline gives CDR1 KGHSH, CDR2 LQKENI. The CDR3 length is 15 residues. The V gene lost 2 bases and the J gene lost 1 base, with 11 bases spanning the gap. The CDR3 nucleotides are TGTGCCAGCTCACCAGCACAGGCAGGGAACACTGAAGCTTTCTTT. Its translation is CASSPAQAGNTEAFF.

Concerning this clone itself: At the DNA level, this CDR3 is encoded by other sequences in the same sample as well. The chain uses TRBV28 and TRBJ2-1; 10 bases are a match to TRBD2. Losses at the gene ends were 5 bases for V and 4 bases for J; bases not matched to a gene: 5. CDR1 and CDR2 (germline): MDHEN, SYDVKM. There are 15 residues in the CDR3. The CDR3 region is CASSPLAGDYNEQFF. In DNA form, the CDR3 reads TGTGCCAGCAGTCCTCTAGCGGGAGATTACAATGAGCAGTTCTTC.

V and J are TRBV27 and TRBJ2-3, with D unresolved. Germline CDR1 and CDR2: MNHEY and SMNVEV (reference sequence). V was shortened by 5 bases and J by 1 base, with 13 bases between the two germline ends. This CDR3 is 15 amino acids long. The CDR3, as DNA: TGTGCCAGCAGTCTCCTATCGATCGGCACAGATACGCAGTATTTT. Its translation: CASSLLSIGTDTQYF.

This chain links TRBV6-5 with TRBJ2-7; D is unclear. Germline CDR1 reads MNHEY; CDR2 reads SVGAGI. The CDR3 extends over 13 amino acids. With 7 bases removed from V and 6 bases from J, the gap between germline ends came to 16 bases. The CDR3 nucleotides read TGTGCCAGCATGGGCAATCCCCCCGTCGAGCAGTACTTC. It encodes CASMGNPPVEQYF.

The V and J genes are TRBV5-6 and TRBJ2-3, with 16 bases aligning to TRBD2. CDR3 length: 19 residues. The V and J ends lost 0 bases and 2 bases, in that order; junction bases with no gene match: 6. CDR1 is SGHDT, CDR2 YYEEEE, per germline. The CDR3 coding sequence is TGTGCCAGCAGCTTGGCCGGGACTAGCGGGAGGGCCTACACAGATACGCAGTATTTT. Encoded protein: CASSLAGTSGRAYTDTQYF.

J is TRBJ2-1 and V is TRBV7-2; D possibly corresponds to TRBD1 (5 bases). Trimming left V 3 bases short and J 9 bases short, with 12 bases between. The CDR3 sequence is 13 residues long. CDR1 and CDR2 (germline): SGHTA, FQGNSA. The DNA of the CDR3 is TGTGCCAGCAGCTTCGAGCGAAGGGGTGAGCAGTTCTTC. Translation: CASSFERRGEQFF. Full variable domain (missing parts from reference TRBV7-2 and TRBJ2-1): GAGVSQSPSNKVTEKGKDVELRCDPISGHTALYWYRQSLGQGLEFLIYFQGNSAPDKSGLPSDRFSAERTGGSVSTLTIQRTQQEDSAVYLCASSFERRGEQFFGPGTRLTVL.

The CDR3 region is CASTPPQGSTPQHF. The CDR3 DNA sequence: TGTGCCAGCACCCCCCCCCAGGGGAGCACGCCCCAGCATTTT. The chain recombines TRBV28 with TRBJ1-5, with D possibly TRBD1 on 6 matching bases. This CDR3 has 14 residues. Germline CDR1 MDHEN, CDR2 SYDVKM. V gave up 7 bases and J gave up 9 bases, with 19 bases separating them.

The sample holds one count of this clone. This specimen includes other DNA sequences encoding the same CDR3. V is TRBV5-4 and J is TRBJ2-7, with 11 bases matching TRBD2. The germline CDR1 and CDR2 sequences are SGHNT and YYREEE (reference sequence). V dropped 1 base and J dropped 4; count of bases not matched to a gene: 1. The length of the CDR3 is 14 residues. The CDR3 DNA reads as TGTGCCAGCAGCTTGACTAGCGGGAGTTACGAGCAGTACTTC. It encodes CASSLTSGSYEQYF.

This clone appeared a single time. CDR3 nucleotides: TGTGCCAGCATGCTAGGGGTCACGCAGTATTTT. Its protein product is CASMLGVTQYF. This chain uses TRBV6-1 with TRBJ2-3; weak D call: TRBD1 (5 bases). V lost 7 bases, J lost 9 bases, and 11 bases lay in between. Per germline, CDR1 MNHNS and CDR2 SASEGT. The CDR3 extends over 11 amino acids.